This T cell receptor (beta chain) stems from a study of blood T cell repertoires in COVID-19. Study-wide context: Italy, Spain and the United States were the sources of the convalescent and acute COVID-19 samples.

In the original processing: Scientists estimated how many nucleated cells there were by amplifying reference gene primers. Some clones are missing from TCRdb's copy, which holds only in-frame ones; the method was immunoSEQ multiplex PCR. From that table come the V and J calls and clone size; the DNA was used to work out D and trimming. The table records tens of thousands of clones, about 85% of them present only once. Material: peripheral blood. This clonotype was sampled from a man in his fifties or sixties with acute or convalescent COVID-19.

The CDR3 bases are TGTGCCAGTAGTACAGTCAGGCGCCTGAACACTGAAGCTTTCTTT. It encodes CASSTVRRLNTEAFF. The V call is TRBV19, the J call TRBJ1-1; D gene unclear. Per germline, CDR1 LNHDA and CDR2 SQIVND (reference sequence). The CDR3 is made up of 15 amino acids. The V and J ends lost 4 bases and 0 bases respectively, with 12 bases between them.